The sample holds many counts of the clone carrying this TCR beta chain. This specimen comes from a study of response to subunit inactivated influenza vaccine. One entry per CDR3 protein results from TCRdb running MiXCR on the RT-PCR reads. Among a few hundred thousand distinct CDR3 sequences listed, around 13% were seen once. Germline loops: CDR1 LNHNV, CDR2 YYDKDF (reference sequence). V was cut by 6 bases and J by 0 bases, with 9 bases left in between. This CDR3 region has 14 residues. The chain has TRBV15 and TRBJ2-1; no reliable D call. The sequence was collected from a man aged 45-60 years who received an inactivated influenza vaccine. Sequencing was performed on PBMCs from blood, taken about 11 days after vaccination. CDR3 sequence reads: CATRAARSYNEQFF. CDR3 DNA sequence: TGTGCCACCAGGGCTGCGCGCTCCTACAATGAGCAGTTCTTC. The whole variable domain, remainder taken from reference TRBV15 and TRBJ2-1, is DAMVIQNPRYQVTQFGKPVTLSCSQTLNHNVMYWYQQKSSQAPKLLFHYYDKDFNNEADTPDNFQSRRPNTSFCFLDIRSPGLGDTAMYLCATRAARSYNEQFFGPGTRLTVL.